Sequencing of this T cell receptor (beta chain) was carried out in a study of T cell responses to AZD1222 COVID-19 vaccine. Whole-study findings and limits: With two AZD1222 doses given, Spike-specific TCR breadth and depth both rose.

Assay: immunoSEQ multiplex PCR; the TCRdb copy retains only in-frame clones and omits some. The data hold 140,000 or so clones, with roughly 87% observed a single time. A note on this clone: What it recognizes is unknown.

The V and J ends lost 5 bases and 4 bases respectively, with 12 bases between them. There are 14 residues in the CDR3. Germline V gene data show CDR1 as SGHVS and CDR2 as FQNEAQ. The specimen was peripheral blood, collected 28 days after the second dose of the MenACWY control vaccine. This rearrangement joins TRBV7-8 to TRBJ1-3, with D perhaps TRBD1 (6 bases). This clonotype was obtained from an adult who received the MenACWY meningococcal vaccine as a control. CDR3 in amino acids: CASSLRGFGNTIYF. CDR3 sequence (DNA): TGTGCCAGCAGCCTCAGGGGATTCGGAAACACCATATATTTT.